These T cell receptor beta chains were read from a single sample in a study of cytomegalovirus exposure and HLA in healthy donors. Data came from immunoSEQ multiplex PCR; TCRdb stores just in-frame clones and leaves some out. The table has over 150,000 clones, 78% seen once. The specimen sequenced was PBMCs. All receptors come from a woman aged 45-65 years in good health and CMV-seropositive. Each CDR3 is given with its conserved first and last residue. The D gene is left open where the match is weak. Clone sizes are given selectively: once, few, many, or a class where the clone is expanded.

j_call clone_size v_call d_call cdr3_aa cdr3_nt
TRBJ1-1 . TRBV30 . CAWSVQRRFAEDGTEAFF TGTGCCTGGAGCGTACAGAGGAGGTTCGCGGAAGATGGCACTGAAGCTTTCTTT
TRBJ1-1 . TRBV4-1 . CASSQARGLNTEAFF TGCGCCAGCAGCCAAGCGCGGGGGTTGAACACTGAAGCTTTCTTT
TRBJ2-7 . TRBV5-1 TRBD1 CASSLVGTVYEQYF TGCGCCAGCAGCTTGGTAGGGACAGTCTACGAGCAGTACTTC
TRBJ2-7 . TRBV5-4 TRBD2 CASSWTGGDEQYF TGTGCCAGTAGTTGGACGGGGGGAGACGAGCAGTACTTC
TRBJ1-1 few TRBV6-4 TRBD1 CASSVGRGYEAFF TGTGCCAGCAGTGTCGGCAGGGGGTATGAAGCTTTCTTT
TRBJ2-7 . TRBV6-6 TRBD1 CATGPLDRAGHEQYF TGTGCCACCGGACCCCTCGACAGGGCCGGGCACGAGCAGTACTTC
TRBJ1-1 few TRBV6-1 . CASSAAGTAAFF TGTGCCAGCAGCGCCGCGGGGACGGCAGCTTTCTTT
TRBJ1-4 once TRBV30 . CAWSLSGRSKSAEKLFF TGTGCCTGGAGTTTATCAGGCAGGTCCAAGTCCGCTGAAAAACTGTTTTTT
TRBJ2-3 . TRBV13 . CASSRGPTDTQYF TGTGCCAGCAGCCGAGGGCCAACAGATACGCAGTATTTT
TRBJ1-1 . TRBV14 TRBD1 CASSRWTGQAFF TGTGCCAGCAGCCGATGGACAGGGCAGGCTTTCTTT
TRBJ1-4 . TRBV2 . CASAWTAATNEKLFF TGTGCCAGCGCCTGGACAGCTGCAACTAATGAAAAACTGTTTTTT
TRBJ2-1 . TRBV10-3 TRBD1 CAIRQGTEGNEQFF TGTGCCATCAGACAAGGGACAGAGGGCAATGAGCAGTTCTTC
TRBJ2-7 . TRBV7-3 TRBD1 CASSEAGTEAYEQYF TGTGCCAGCAGCGAGGCCGGGACAGAGGCCTACGAGCAGTACTTC
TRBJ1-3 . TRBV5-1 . CASSLAGTRGNTIYF TGCGCCAGCAGCTTGGCCGGGACACGAGGAAACACCATATATTTT
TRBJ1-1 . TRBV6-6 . CASSSSDTEAFF TGTGCCAGCAGTTCTTCAGACACTGAAGCTTTCTTT
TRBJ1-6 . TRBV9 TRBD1 CASSARDRTSINSPLHF TGTGCCAGCAGCGCCCGGGACAGAACATCGATAAATTCACCCCTCCACTTT